This passage covers 7 T cell receptor beta chains from one sample sequenced in a study of blood T cell repertoires in COVID-19. Libraries were prepared by immunoSEQ multiplex PCR; TCRdb keeps only in-frame clonotypes and omits some of them. The table records over 200,000 clones, around nine tenths of them present only once. The sample consisted of peripheral blood. The receptors derive from a woman aged 18-29 years who had recovered from COVID-19.

This chain connects TRBV19 to TRBJ1-1, with 8 positions matching TRBD1. The J segment lost 5 bases and the V segment lost 6 bases, leaving 8 bases of the junction unmatched. From germline, CDR1 is LNHDA and CDR2 SQIVND (reference sequence). CDR3 length: 14 residues. CDR3 nucleotide sequence: TGTGCCAGTAGGTCCAGGGGGCTCGGGACTGAAGCTTTCTTT. This encodes CASRSRGLGTEAFF. Looking up the rest from reference TRBV19 and TRBJ1-1 gives the full variable domain: DGGITQSPKYLFRKEGQNVTLSCEQNLNHDAMYWYRQDPGQGLRLIYYSQIVNDFQKGDIAEGYSVSREKKESFPLTVTSAQKNPTAFYLCASRSRGLGTEAFFGQGTRLTVV.

In this sample, this clone turned up a few times. This chain connects TRBV9 to TRBJ1-1, with TRBD1 matching 7 bases. This CDR3 comprises 14 residues. The V segment lost 3 bases and the J segment 1 base; nucleotides outside the gene matches: 3. The germline V gene encodes CDR1 SGDLS and CDR2 YYNGEE. The DNA for the CDR3 is TGTGCCAGCAGCGGGGGACAGTCGAACACTGAAGCTTTCTTT. Protein: CASSGGQSNTEAFF.

The chain has TRBV25-1 and TRBJ1-2; 8 bases match TRBD1. After removal of 3 bases from V and 7 bases from J, the junction contained 4 bases not matched to a gene. Germline V gives CDR1 MGHDK, CDR2 SYGVNS. The CDR3 spans 13 residues. The CDR3 region has the DNA TGTGCCAGCAGTGAGTACGACAGGGGTGGCTACACCTTC. It codes for CASSEYDRGGYTF.

The table lists this clone with a count of one. The chain joins TRBV28 to TRBJ2-7; 12 bases map to TRBD2. Germline V gene lookup returns CDR1 MDHEN and CDR2 SYDVKM. V lost 5 bases and J lost 1; bases outside the gene matches: 18. The CDR3 extends over 20 amino acids. CDR3 region: CASSNEPKTSGRRTSYEQYF. The CDR3 nucleotides are TGTGCCAGCAGTAACGAACCAAAGACTAGCGGGAGAAGGACTTCCTACGAGCAGTACTTC.

The rearrangement links TRBV7-9 to TRBJ2-2; tentatively, D is TRBD2 (6 bases). V lost 8 bases to trimming and J lost 4 bases, with 14 bases between them. CDR3 length: 14 residues. The germline V gene has CDR1 SEHNR and CDR2 FQNEAQ (reference sequence). CDR3 in amino acids: CASPPPGATGELFF. The CDR3 DNA sequence: TGTGCCAGCCCGCCGCCGGGAGCCACCGGGGAGCTGTTTTTT.

V is TRBV7-9 and J is TRBJ2-1; 8 bases fit TRBD1. There are 14 residues in the CDR3. V trimming: 5 bases; J trimming: 7 bases; junction bases outside the gene matches: 7. The germline gives CDR1 SEHNR, CDR2 FQNEAQ (reference sequence). CDR3 sequence (DNA): TGTGCCAGCAGCGCGCAGGGGGCGGGGAATGAGCAGTTCTTC. This codes for CASSAQGAGNEQFF.

The J gene is TRBJ2-1, the V gene TRBV19; 9 bases map to TRBD2. Germline V lookup: CDR1 LNHDA, CDR2 SQIVND (reference sequence). This CDR3 has 13 residues. Trimming at V came to 5 bases and at J to 8 bases, leaving 4 bases not matched to a gene. This CDR3 reads CASSGQREDEQFF. CDR3 DNA sequence: TGTGCCAGTAGTGGTCAGCGGGAGGATGAGCAGTTCTTC. The whole variable domain, filled in from reference TRBV19 and TRBJ2-1, reads DGGITQSPKYLFRKEGQNVTLSCEQNLNHDAMYWYRQDPGQGLRLIYYSQIVNDFQKGDIAEGYSVSREKKESFPLTVTSAQKNPTAFYLCASSGQREDEQFFGPGTRLTVL.